These T cell receptor beta chains were read from a single sample in a study of blood T cell repertoires in COVID-19. Method: immunoSEQ multiplex PCR; TCRdb's copy keeps in-frame clones and lacks some. Of approximately 89,000 clones listed, around 81% were seen once; the top ten hold 12%. Sequenced material: peripheral blood. Source of these receptors: a woman between 65 and 79 years old with active or convalescent COVID-19. Each CDR3 is given with its conserved first and last residue. Each record gives: V gene, J gene, CDR3 length, CDR3 protein.

v_call: TRBV5-1; j_call: TRBJ1-1; cdr3_length: 14; cdr3_aa: CASSGESGITEAFF
v_call: TRBV3-1/TRBV3-2; j_call: TRBJ2-1; cdr3_length: 12; cdr3_aa: CASSQQYNEQFF
v_call: TRBV14; j_call: TRBJ2-7; cdr3_length: 16; cdr3_aa: CASSQLSGTGDYEQYF
v_call: TRBV5-1; j_call: TRBJ1-3; cdr3_length: 15; cdr3_aa: CASSQGGNSGNTIYF
v_call: TRBV5-1; j_call: TRBJ2-5; cdr3_length: 14; cdr3_aa: CASSLFLASETQYF
v_call: TRBV4-2; j_call: TRBJ1-4; cdr3_length: 14; cdr3_aa: CASSQGSLNEKLFF
v_call: TRBV5-5; j_call: TRBJ1-2; cdr3_length: 12; cdr3_aa: CASSLDGYGYTF
v_call: TRBV7-7; j_call: TRBJ2-5; cdr3_length: 15; cdr3_aa: CASSFSRGTQETQYF
v_call: TRBV2; j_call: TRBJ1-5; cdr3_length: 14; cdr3_aa: CASSMRQSNQPQHF
v_call: TRBV11-2; j_call: TRBJ2-7; cdr3_length: 13; cdr3_aa: CASSRGTSGEQYF
v_call: TRBV7-2; j_call: TRBJ2-7; cdr3_length: 15; cdr3_aa: CASSLGGLGGSEQYF
v_call: TRBV25-1; j_call: TRBJ2-3; cdr3_length: 15; cdr3_aa: CASSLAGGGTDTQYF
v_call: TRBV29-1; j_call: TRBJ2-3; cdr3_length: 15; cdr3_aa: CSVGAPYGDTDTQYF
v_call: TRBV27; j_call: TRBJ2-2; cdr3_length: 15; cdr3_aa: CASRRRELNTGELFF
v_call: TRBV2; j_call: TRBJ1-1; cdr3_length: 14; cdr3_aa: CASSDRGQNTEAFF
v_call: TRBV4-3; j_call: TRBJ2-5; cdr3_length: 14; cdr3_aa: CASSQGQFQETQYF
v_call: TRBV6-2/TRBV6-3; j_call: TRBJ1-2; cdr3_length: 15; cdr3_aa: CASSYRPGRNYGYTF
v_call: TRBV18; j_call: TRBJ1-1; cdr3_length: 14; cdr3_aa: CASSPGQGVTEAFF
v_call: TRBV29-1; j_call: TRBJ1-1; cdr3_length: 13; cdr3_aa: CSAIGQGLTEAFF
v_call: TRBV11-2; j_call: TRBJ1-2; cdr3_length: 16; cdr3_aa: CASSLDLGQGDYGYTF
v_call: TRBV28; j_call: TRBJ2-7; cdr3_length: 13; cdr3_aa: CASGVGGTHEQYF
v_call: TRBV7-8; j_call: TRBJ2-4; cdr3_length: 16; cdr3_aa: CASSRLVGVGGNIQYF
v_call: TRBV2; j_call: TRBJ1-1; cdr3_length: 13; cdr3_aa: CASSGRENTEAFF
v_call: TRBV7-8; j_call: TRBJ1-3; cdr3_length: 18; cdr3_aa: CASSSISGTGQSGNTIYF
v_call: TRBV6-4; j_call: TRBJ2-2; cdr3_length: 15; cdr3_aa: CASSQDRGFAGELFF
v_call: TRBV6-4; j_call: TRBJ2-2; cdr3_length: 17; cdr3_aa: CASSDSKGQGPTGELFF
v_call: TRBV7-2; j_call: TRBJ1-2; cdr3_length: 14; cdr3_aa: CASSLGQGWVGYTF
v_call: TRBV7-9; j_call: TRBJ1-5; cdr3_length: 14; cdr3_aa: CASSWTGASGPQHF
v_call: TRBV28; j_call: TRBJ1-2; cdr3_length: 15; cdr3_aa: CASSSTGAKYYGYTF
v_call: TRBV28; j_call: TRBJ1-5; cdr3_length: 14; cdr3_aa: CAINKGAMRQPQHF
v_call: TRBV4-2; j_call: TRBJ2-3; cdr3_length: 17; cdr3_aa: CASSQRRDTGGGDTQYF
v_call: TRBV4-2; j_call: TRBJ2-6; cdr3_length: 19; cdr3_aa: CASSQDSRQGATGANVLTF
v_call: TRBV10-1; j_call: TRBJ2-1; cdr3_length: 14; cdr3_aa: CASSPAGAGNEQFF
v_call: TRBV10-2; j_call: TRBJ1-2; cdr3_length: 13; cdr3_aa: CASSGQPNYGYTF
v_call: TRBV19; j_call: TRBJ2-2; cdr3_length: 13; cdr3_aa: CASIQSSTGELFF